The 6 T cell receptor beta chains below were found in one sample sequenced in a study of blood T cell repertoires in COVID-19. Assay: immunoSEQ multiplex PCR; the TCRdb copy retains only in-frame clones and omits some. The sample consists of some 250,000 clones, nearly 90% of them appearing once. The sample comprised PBMCs or T cells enriched from blood (not recorded which). Source of these receptors: a woman in her twenties or thirties with acute COVID-19.

J is TRBJ2-5 and V is TRBV2; 8 positions agree with TRBD1. The CDR3 is 14 amino acids. The germline V gene has CDR1 SNHLY and CDR2 FYNNEI. The junction had 7 bases not matched to a gene; V was cut back by 5 bases and J by 5 bases. CDR3 DNA: TGTGCCAGCAGTCTGGACAGGGTGGGGGAGACCCAGTACTTC. Residues: CASSLDRVGETQYF.

The chain carries TRBV25-1 and TRBJ2-1, with 7 nucleotides matching TRBD1. Trimming at V came to 0 bases and at J to 8 bases, leaving 10 bases not matched to a gene. Germline CDR1 is MGHDK and CDR2 is SYGVNS. The CDR3 loop spans 16 amino acids. This CDR3 reads CASSEYRGTAAYEQFF. The CDR3 bases are TGTGCCAGCAGTGAATATAGAGGGACAGCGGCGTATGAGCAGTTCTTC.

The rearrangement links TRBV29-1 to TRBJ2-5; 7 nucleotides align to TRBD1. CDR3 length: 15 amino acids. J was trimmed by 5 bases and V by 2 bases; bases with no gene match: 11. Germline loops: CDR1 SQVTM, CDR2 ANQGSEA. The DNA for the CDR3 is TGCAGCGTTGAACCCGGACAGGTTCGGCGGGAGACCCAGTACTTC. Its protein product is CSVEPGQVRRETQYF.

Only a few counts were recorded for this clone. This chain joins TRBV7-5 and TRBJ1-5; the table's TRBD1 call for D was not verified on the DNA. TRBV7-5 is designated a pseudogene. CDR3 length: 16 amino acids. The CDR3 nucleotides read TGTGTCAGAAGCTTCCTCCGGGACAGGGGGCGTCAGCCCCAGCATTTT. This sequence encodes CVRSFLRDRGRQPQHF.

The chain couples TRBV28 to TRBJ1-1, with a tentative D call TRBD1 (5 bases). The CDR3 has 14 amino acids. Germline values: CDR1 MDHEN, CDR2 SYDVKM. V was trimmed by 5 bases and J by 3 bases, leaving 13 bases between them. The CDR3 coding sequence is TGTGCCAGCAGTATAGACAGCTCTCACACTGAAGCTTTCTTT. Protein product: CASSIDSSHTEAFF.

This chain links TRBV27 with TRBJ2-1, with D unclear. The CDR3 totals 13 residues. The germline V and J ends were trimmed by 6 bases and 6 bases, with 12 bases remaining between them. Germline V gene sequence: CDR1 MNHEY, CDR2 SMNVEV (reference sequence). CDR3 residues: CASSLRGTNEQFF. The CDR3 DNA follows: TGTGCCAGCAGCCTCAGAGGTACCAATGAGCAGTTCTTC.